This T cell receptor beta chain is drawn from a study of CXCR3-negative and CXCR3-positive naive CD8 T cells. Study outcomes and limitations: Sequencing showed both naive subsets with comparably high diversity, and memory CD8+ cells much lower. Researchers report CXCR3 expression partially decreased after cryopreservation, with fresh PBMCs used in most assays.

The CDR3 sequence is 19 residues long. Per germline, CDR1 SEHNR and CDR2 FQNEAQ (reference sequence). All TRB cDNA libraries came from 5' RACE performed with UMI labels. TCRdb re-called the 5' RACE reads and catalogs CDR3 proteins one per entry, DNA excluded. The sample includes approximately 41,000 distinct CDR3 sequences. Remarks on this clonotype: The antigen remains unidentified.

The sample taken for sequencing was memory CD8+ T cells from blood. This TCR was recovered from a human donor in good health. Some clones in this sample may be carry-over from other donors' samples. The chain uses TRBV7-9 and TRBJ2-7. The CDR3 reads CASSSVLIARPSSWYEQYF.